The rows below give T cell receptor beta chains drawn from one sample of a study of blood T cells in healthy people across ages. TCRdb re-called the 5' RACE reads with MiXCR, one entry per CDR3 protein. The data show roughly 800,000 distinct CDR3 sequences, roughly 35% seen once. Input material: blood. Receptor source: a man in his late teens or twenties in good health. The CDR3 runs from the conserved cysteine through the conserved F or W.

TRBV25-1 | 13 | CASSEQGPYGYTF
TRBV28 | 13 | CASTQQGSYEQYF
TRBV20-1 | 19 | CSARPLAGGPRSSYNEQFF
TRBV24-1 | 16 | CATSDPRSVGTDTQYF
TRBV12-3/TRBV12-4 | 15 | CASSPRQAAHYGYTF
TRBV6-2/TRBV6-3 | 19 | CASTPGDQQGPLNTGELFF
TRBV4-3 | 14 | CASSQDLAQNEQFF
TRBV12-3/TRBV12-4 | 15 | CASSQESTLAGELFF
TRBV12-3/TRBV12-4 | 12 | CASSFRSGELFF
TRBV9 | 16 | CASSDRGTTSYNEQFF
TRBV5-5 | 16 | CASSPPGYGAADTQYF
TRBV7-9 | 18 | CASSPKARQEPNTGELFF
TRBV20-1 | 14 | CSARARGLDWVQYF
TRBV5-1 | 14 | CASSSYREDYGYTF
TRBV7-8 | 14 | CASSFVRDNYEQYF
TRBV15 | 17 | CATSRERQPLTKNIQYF